The subject of this entry is one T cell receptor beta chain. Its target is not known. This CDR3 contains 16 residues. CDR1 SGHTA and CDR2 FQGNSA come from the germline V gene. V shed 1 base and J shed 1 base, with 10 bases lying between them. The primer mix had 60 Vbeta and 13 Jbeta primers. Generated by immunoSEQ multiplex PCR, the TCRdb table keeps only in-frame clones and is missing some. In the table there are approximately 220,000 clones, more than 60% of which are singletons. The sample belongs to a study of cytomegalovirus exposure and HLA in healthy donors. Study-wide points: As a later analysis revealed, the rate of TCR association differed by HLA locus, with DRB1 most and HLA-C fewest. In a later analysis, specific HLA alleles were associated with 15,000 to 20,000 TCR beta sequences at a 0.05 false discovery rate. Analyzed later, most CMV-associated TCR beta chains appeared HLA-restricted.

Input material: PBMCs. The sequence was obtained from a man in his forties in good health and CMV-seronegative. This chain links TRBV7-2 with TRBJ2-2, with a possible D match to TRBD1 (6 bases). CDR3 in amino acids: CASSLGGHQNTGELFF. Written as DNA, the CDR3 is TGTGCCAGCAGCTTAGGGGGACACCAGAACACCGGGGAGCTGTTTTTT.